This entry concerns a single TCR beta chain. The data belong to a study of blood T cell repertoires in COVID-19. Clones were read by immunoSEQ multiplex PCR, and TCRdb kept only the in-frame ones, dropping some. Among around 300,000 clones listed, 85% to 90% were seen once. Sample: peripheral blood. The TCR originated in a human donor in a cohort sampled during active COVID-19.

The CDR3 nucleotides read TGCGCCAGCAGCCGCCAGATCCTAGCGGCATACAATGAGCAGTTCTTC. This gives the protein CASSRQILAAYNEQFF. The gene calls are TRBV4-1 and TRBJ2-1, with 7 bases identical to TRBD2. Per germline, CDR1 MGHRA and CDR2 YSYEKL. The CDR3 is made up of 16 amino acids. The ends lost 4 bases at V and 4 bases at J; junction bases unmatched: 10.